One and the same sample provided the 10 T cell receptor beta chains below, sequenced in a study of T-cell reconstitution after alpha-beta-depleted transplantation in children. TCRbeta library construction was performed incorporating unique molecular identifiers. TCRdb fed the PCR reads into MiXCR, producing one record per CDR3 protein. This table holds around 400,000 distinct CDR3 sequences, 11% found once. The specimen was PBMCs from the stem cell graft donor, collected from the stem cell graft. The receptors shown here come from a human donor who donated a stem cell graft to a child with acute myeloid leukemia.

The V gene is TRBV27, the J gene TRBJ1-5; 9 nucleotides line up with TRBD1. The V and J ends lost 4 bases and 6 bases, in that order; junction bases with no gene match: 10. The CDR3 is 16 residues long. CDR1 is MNHEY and CDR2 is SMNVEV in the germline V gene (reference sequence). The CDR3 DNA reads as TGTGCCAGCAGTTCTACCCGGGACAGGGTTTTTCAGCCCCAGCATTTT. This translates into CASSSTRDRVFQPQHF.

The chain combines TRBV29-1 with TRBJ2-1, with D tentatively TRBD2 (5 bases). The CDR3 runs 13 residues. Germline V gene lookup returns CDR1 SQVTM and CDR2 ANQGSEA. Trimming took 4 bases from V and 8 from J, leaving 15 bases between them. The CDR3 DNA follows: TGCAGCGTTGCCGGGGTCGAGAGGCATGAGCAGTTCTTC. Its translation: CSVAGVERHEQFF.

This clonotype occurred a few times. The J gene is TRBJ1-5, the V gene TRBV6-2 or TRBV6-3, with D possibly being TRBD1 (5 bases). This CDR3 comprises 14 residues. Germline CDR1 is MNHEY and CDR2 is SVGEGT. V was shortened by 7 bases and J by 7 bases, with 17 bases between the two germline ends. The CDR3 nucleotides read TGTGCCAGCACGGGGAGCGGGGGATACCAGCCCCAGCATTTT. It is translated as CASTGSGGYQPQHF.

The chain is built from TRBV6-2 or TRBV6-3 and TRBJ2-7; tentative D call: TRBD2 (5 bases). The CDR3 has 14 residues. The germline V gene encodes CDR1 MNHEY and CDR2 SVGEGT. V lost 2 bases and J lost 2, with 10 bases in between. CDR3 coding DNA: TGTGCCAGCAGTTACGTATCCGGGGCCTACGAGCAGTACTTC. As protein: CASSYVSGAYEQYF.

The DNA of the CDR3 is TGCAGCGTTGAAGGCGGGACAGGGGTTTTGGATAGACGGTTTTTT. It specifies CSVEGGTGVLDRRFF. The rearrangement joins TRBV29-1 to TRBJ1-4; 10 bases match TRBD1. The germline CDR1 and CDR2 sequences are SQVTM and ANQGSEA. This CDR3 comprises 15 residues. Trimming at V came to 1 base and at J to 16 bases, leaving 15 bases not matched to a gene.

This clonotype appeared a single time. The junction shows a germline mismatch at one end, possibly a read error. This chain uses TRBV12-3 or TRBV12-4 with TRBJ2-5; unclear D gene. The CDR3 spans 11 residues. The CDR3 loop is CDSSSGETQYF. The CDR3 DNA follows: TGTGACAGCAGTTCTGGGGAGACCCAGTACTTC.

V gene TRBV5-1 combines with J gene TRBJ2-3, with 13 bases fitting TRBD2. Germline CDR1 SGHRS, CDR2 YFSETQ. The V gene end was trimmed by 1 base and the J gene end by 0 bases; junction bases not matched to a gene: 5. The CDR3 covers 18 residues. DNA of the CDR3: TGCGCCAGCAGCTTGCAGACTAGCGGGAGGTTGAGCACAGATACGCAGTATTTT. Translation gives CASSLQTSGRLSTDTQYF.

This clonotype was seen ten or more times. V usage is TRBV7-9 and J usage is TRBJ1-1; tentative D call: TRBD1 (5 bases). Germline-derived CDR1 and CDR2 are SEHNR and FQNEAQ (reference sequence). This CDR3 spans 16 amino acids. V lost 4 bases and J 1 base, leaving 16 bases between the germline ends. The CDR3 loop is CASSSEGGRANTEAFF. The CDR3, as DNA: TGTGCCAGCAGCTCGGAGGGAGGCAGGGCGAACACTGAAGCTTTCTTT. The full variable domain, completed using reference TRBV7-9 and TRBJ1-1, is DTGVSQNPRHKITKRGQNVTFRCDPISEHNRLYWYRQTLGQGPEFLTYFQNEAQLEKSRLLSDRFSAERPKGSFSTLEIQRTEQGDSAMYLCASSSEGGRANTEAFFGQGTRLTVV.

The chain uses TRBV18 and TRBJ1-2, with D perhaps matching TRBD1 (6 bases). V lost 2 bases and J 8 bases, leaving 15 bases between the germline ends. This CDR3 spans 14 amino acids. CDR1 is KGHSH and CDR2 is LQKENI in the germline V gene. CDR3 DNA: TGTGCCAGCTCACCATCTACAGGGTTCGGAGGCTACACCTTC. Protein: CASSPSTGFGGYTF.

This clonotype has only a few counts. This chain joins TRBV12-5 and TRBJ2-2, with 8 positions matching TRBD1. CDR1 and CDR2 from the germline V gene are LGHNT and FRNRAP. The CDR3 consists of 16 residues. With V trimmed by 6 bases and J by 2 bases, 8 bases remained unmatched. The DNA for the CDR3 is TGTGCTAGTGGCTCGAGGACAGGGCCAAACACCGGGGAGCTGTTTTTT. Amino acid sequence: CASGSRTGPNTGELFF. The full variable domain, with the rest looked up from reference TRBV12-5 and TRBJ2-2, is DARVTQTPRHKVTEMGQEVTMRCQPILGHNTVFWYRQTMMQGLELLAYFRNRAPLDDSGMPKDRFSAEMPDATLATLKIQPSEPRDSAVYFCASGSRTGPNTGELFFGEGSRLTVL.